This T cell receptor (beta chain) is from a study of T cell changes during pregnancy in multiple sclerosis (dated by TCRdb to about 2019). With respect to the entire study: The study examined how the T cell repertoire changed over the course of pregnancy in women with multiple sclerosis.

The library was made by the immunoSEQ multiplex PCR assay. TCRdb holds this immuneACCESS table with in-frame rearrangements only. Some clones are missing; in checked studies, unresolved V genes explain under half, and the rest has no known cause. The sample table shows some 40,000 clones, and approximately 94% are seen once. The ten most abundant clones make up approximately 0.39% of the sample. To note about this clone: It has no known antigen specificity. Nothing much larger sits one base from this clone, and base qualities are not available.

The CDR3 runs 16 residues from the cysteine to the phenylalanine. Only CDR3 DNA remains: 48 bases, in frame from the first base. The germline V gene encodes CDR1 SGHNT and CDR2 YYREEE (reference sequence). The V end loses 4 bases and the J end loses 0 bases, and a stretch of 13 bases separates them. This receptor was identified in a female donor with multiple sclerosis, enrolled in a pregnancy study. The chain was built from TRBV5-4 and TRBJ1-4; a tentative D match to TRBD1 spans 5 bases. This specimen was CD4+ T cells from peripheral blood mononuclear cells, taken in the second trimester of pregnancy. CDR3 region: CASSNRQLATNEKLFF. The DNA is TGTGCCAGCAGCAATCGACAGCTTGCAACTAATGAAAAACTGTTTTTT.